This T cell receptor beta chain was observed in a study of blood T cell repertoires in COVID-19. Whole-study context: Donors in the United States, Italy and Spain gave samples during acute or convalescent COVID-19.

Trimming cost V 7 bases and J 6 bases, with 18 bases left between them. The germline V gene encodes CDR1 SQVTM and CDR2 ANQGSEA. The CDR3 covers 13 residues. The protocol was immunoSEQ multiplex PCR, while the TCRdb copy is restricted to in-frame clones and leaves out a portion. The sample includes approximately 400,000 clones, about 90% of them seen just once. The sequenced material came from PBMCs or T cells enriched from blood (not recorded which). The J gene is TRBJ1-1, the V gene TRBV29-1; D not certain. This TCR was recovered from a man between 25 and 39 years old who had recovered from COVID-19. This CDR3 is CSAVPTRSAEAFF. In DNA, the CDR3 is TGCAGCGCCGTCCCAACTCGGAGCGCTGAAGCTTTCTTT.